The 11 T cell receptor beta chains in this list originate from one sample, sequenced in a study of blood T cells in healthy people across ages (dated by TCRdb to between 2014 and 2017). The library was obtained by 5' RACE. Sequenced using an Illumina HiSeq 2500. The second PCR ran for roughly 7 to 12 cycles and used a J-beta primer mix along with a sample-barcoded 5' primer. TCRdb applied fastp at Q25 and MiXCR to the public reads, then kept only in-frame beta chains. Every entry covers one CDR3 protein and lists the most common genes and DNA from its rows. The table for this sample lists around 1.5 million distinct CDR3 sequences; around 42% of them were counted only once. Clones ranked in the top ten supply approximately 7.9% of the sample. The sequencing input was blood. The receptors shown here come from a woman between 18 and 30 years old in good health.

The genes are TRBV30 and TRBJ1-2; D is uncertain. This CDR3 has 14 amino acids. Germline values: CDR1 GTSNPN, CDR2 SVGIG (reference sequence). The ends were cut back, 0 bases at V and 3 bases at J, with 11 bases in the middle. The CDR3 DNA follows: TGTGCCTGGAGTGTACAAGTGACGGACTATGGCTACACCTTC. Translated: CAWSVQVTDYGYTF.

This clonotype has only one observation. This chain connects TRBV20-1 to TRBJ2-1, with 9 bases identical to TRBD2. This CDR3 has 17 amino acids. Germline values: CDR1 DFQATT, CDR2 SNEGSKA (reference sequence). After removal of 1 base from V and 3 bases from J, the junction contained 10 bases not matched to a gene. This CDR3 is CSARAGSSGSYYNEQFF. The CDR3 DNA is TGCAGTGCTAGAGCAGGCAGTAGCGGGAGCTACTACAATGAGCAGTTCTTC.

Comment on this clonotype: At one end the junction does not follow the germline gene, possibly because of a read error. V and J are TRBV5-1 and TRBJ1-1; D remains unclear. The CDR3 is 14 amino acids. Germline CDR1 is SGHRS and CDR2 is YFSETQ. The CDR3 nucleotides read TGCGCCAACAGCCCCTCCGACTCCCACACTGAAGCTTTCTTT. This encodes CANSPSDSHTEAFF.

The sample holds a few counts of this clonotype. This rearrangement joins TRBV9 to TRBJ2-3; 8 nucleotides agree with TRBD2. Germline assignment: CDR1 SGDLS and CDR2 YYNGEE. V shed 6 bases and J 2 bases; nucleotides not matched to a gene: 8. The CDR3 contains 15 residues. The CDR3, as DNA: TGTGCCAGCAACGCCGCCGGGGGGGACACAGATACGCAGTATTTT. Amino acid sequence: CASNAAGGDTDTQYF.

The chain is built from TRBV20-1 and TRBJ2-1, with a weak D call TRBD2 (5 bases). Germline V gene lookup returns CDR1 DFQATT and CDR2 SNEGSKA (reference sequence). V lost 1 base to trimming and J lost 4 bases, with 14 bases between them. The CDR3 has 15 residues. CDR3 amino acids: CSARGASGAYNEQFF. The DNA for the CDR3 is TGCAGTGCTAGAGGGGCCAGCGGAGCGTACAATGAGCAGTTCTTC.

This rearrangement joins TRBV20-1 to TRBJ1-2; 8 positions match TRBD1. The CDR3 runs to 13 residues. The V and J ends lost 5 bases and 4 bases, in that order; junction bases with no gene match: 6. Germline V lookup: CDR1 DFQATT, CDR2 SNEGSKA (reference sequence). CDR3 DNA sequence: TGCAGTGCTGGCGGACAGGGACCCTATGGCTACACCTTC. Protein sequence: CSAGGQGPYGYTF.

This sequence joins TRBV27 and TRBJ1-4; unclear D gene. The CDR3 is 15 residues long. Germline-derived CDR1 and CDR2 are MNHEY and SMNVEV (reference sequence). Trimming took off 2 bases at V and 4 bases at J, with 11 bases between the two ends. CDR3 amino acids: CASSLSATLNEKLFF. The CDR3 DNA reads TGTGCCAGCAGTTTAAGCGCAACCCTTAATGAAAAACTGTTTTTT.

The chain is built from TRBV5-1 and TRBJ2-6; D is undetermined. From germline, CDR1 is SGHRS and CDR2 YFSETQ. The CDR3 extends over 15 amino acids. V shed 0 bases and J shed 3 bases, with 7 bases lying between them. In DNA, the CDR3 is TGCGCCAGCAGCTTGGTAACGGGTGGGGCCAACGTCCTGACTTTC. Translated: CASSLVTGGANVLTF.

This clonotype was counted a few times. The rearrangement links TRBV7-9 to TRBJ1-1; possible D gene TRBD1, 5 bases. Trimming took 6 bases from V and 8 from J, leaving 19 bases between them. CDR1 and CDR2 from the germline V gene are SEHNR and FQNEAQ (reference sequence). This CDR3 has 14 residues. Here the CDR3 reads CASRVTGGTGEAFF. In DNA, the CDR3 is TGTGCCAGCAGAGTCACCGGGGGTACAGGAGAAGCTTTCTTT.

The rearrangement uses TRBV4-2 and TRBJ2-5; 7 bases are shared with TRBD2. Germline V lookup: CDR1 LGHNA, CDR2 YNFKEQ. Unmatched junction bases numbered 7, after V lost 1 base and J lost 5 bases. This CDR3 has 15 residues. The CDR3 DNA reads as TGTGCCAGCAGCCAAGGGGGAGGGGCGGCCGAGACCCAGTACTTC. It encodes CASSQGGGAAETQYF.

This clonotype showed up many times. The V call is TRBV20-1, the J call TRBJ1-2, with TRBD1 matching 9 bases. CDR1 and CDR2 from the germline V gene are DFQATT and SNEGSKA (reference sequence). The CDR3 is 13 amino acids. V was clipped by 5 bases and J by 4 bases; unmatched bases: 5. For the CDR3, the DNA is TGCAGTGCTCCGGGACAGGGCGCCTATGGCTACACCTTC. Protein: CSAPGQGAYGYTF.